These 21 T cell receptor beta chains were sequenced from one sample in a study of persistence of HIV-infected CD4 T cells. The stimulus was an HIV-1 Gag 15-mer peptide pool, about 1.1 ug/peptide/mL. CD40L-negative CD69-negative CD45RO-high memory CD4+ T cells were sorted as populations depleted of antigen-responding cells. These receptors have no identified antigens. The libraries were made with immunoSEQ version 4 in survey mode. Here immunoSEQ multiplex PCR was the method, and the copy in TCRdb shows in-frame clones only, minus some. The table records tens of thousands of clones, roughly four fifths of them present only once. Sequenced material: CD4+ T cells sorted from PBMCs after 18-hour stimulation, taken from a patient who received antiretroviral therapy. The receptors stem from an adult woman with HIV who was CMV-seropositive.

The rearrangement links TRBV5-1 to TRBJ2-5; 9 bases line up with TRBD1. Germline CDR1 is SGHRS and CDR2 is YFSETQ. Trimming cost V 1 base and J 1 base; bases outside gene matches: 2. This CDR3 is built from 15 residues. The CDR3 loop is CASSLSTGGQETQYF. The DNA for the CDR3 is TGCGCCAGCAGCTTGTCGACAGGGGGCCAAGAGACCCAGTACTTC.

The CDR3 region has the DNA TGTGCCACCAGTGATGAAGTGGTTAACGAGCAGTACTTC. It yields the protein CATSDEVVNEQYF. V usage is TRBV24-1 and J usage is TRBJ2-7; D ambiguous. The CDR3 is 13 residues long. Germline values: CDR1 KGHDR, CDR2 SFDVKD. V was shortened by 3 bases and J by 5 bases, with 10 bases between the two germline ends.

V usage is TRBV6-5 and J usage is TRBJ1-3; D perhaps matches TRBD1 (6 bases). Germline loops: CDR1 MNHEY, CDR2 SVGAGI. V was pared by 10 bases and J by 0 bases, with 13 bases between. CDR3 length: 14 amino acids. The CDR3 sequence: CATWDMGSGNTIYF. The CDR3 DNA reads TGTGCCACCTGGGACATGGGCTCTGGAAACACCATATATTTT.

The gene calls are TRBV19 and TRBJ2-2; D is unclear. In germline, CDR1 is LNHDA, CDR2 SQIVND (reference sequence). V was clipped by 1 base and J by 6 bases, with 9 bases between them. CDR3 length: 14 amino acids. CDR3 nucleotide sequence: TGTGCCAGTAGTATAGCCCCGGTAGCCGGGGAGCTGTTTTTT. Encoded protein: CASSIAPVAGELFF.

J is TRBJ1-2 and V is TRBV4-2; D ambiguous. V lost 0 bases, J lost 5 bases, and 7 bases lay in between. This CDR3 region has 13 residues. Germline CDR1 LGHNA, CDR2 YNFKEQ. CDR3 region: CASSQDGEYGYTF. The CDR3 DNA sequence: TGTGCCAGCAGCCAAGATGGGGAATATGGCTACACCTTC.

The chain carries TRBV6-5 and TRBJ1-1; D possibly corresponds to TRBD1 (5 bases). This CDR3 spans 14 amino acids. V lost 2 bases and J lost 1, with 8 bases in between. The germline gives CDR1 MNHEY, CDR2 SVGAGI. CDR3 region: CASSYGAANTEAFF. The CDR3 nucleotides read TGTGCCAGCAGTTACGGGGCGGCGAACACTGAAGCTTTCTTT.

The V and J genes are TRBV6-2 or TRBV6-3 and TRBJ2-1; tentative D call: TRBD1 (6 bases). The CDR3 totals 12 residues. Germline CDR1 is MNHEY and CDR2 is SVGEGT. V shed 5 bases and J shed 7 bases, with 9 bases lying between them. The CDR3 sequence: CASSSQGNEQFF. DNA of the CDR3: TGTGCCAGCAGTAGCCAGGGGAATGAGCAGTTCTTC.

This clone showed up just a few times. V gene TRBV5-5 combines with J gene TRBJ1-1; 7 nucleotides match TRBD1. CDR1 SGHKS and CDR2 YYEKEE come from the germline V gene (reference sequence). The CDR3 contains 16 residues. V dropped 4 bases and J dropped 0; count of bases not matched to a gene: 9. CDR3 coding DNA: TGTGCCAGCAGCCGAACAGGGGCTTGGATGAACACTGAAGCTTTCTTT. Its translation is CASSRTGAWMNTEAFF.

The genes are TRBV7-2 and TRBJ2-1; 8 bases line up with TRBD1. Trimming removed 5 bases from V and 3 bases from J; junction bases left unmatched: 3. This CDR3 has 14 amino acids. Germline V gene data show CDR1 as SGHTA and CDR2 as FQGNSA. The CDR3 protein is CASSGGQVYNEQFF. The CDR3 DNA sequence: TGTGCCAGCAGCGGGGGACAGGTCTACAATGAGCAGTTCTTC.

In its sample, this clone was seen a few times. This chain connects TRBV30 to TRBJ1-1; D remains ambiguous. This CDR3 is 13 amino acids long. Germline values: CDR1 GTSNPN, CDR2 SVGIG (reference sequence). Deletions cut 2 bases from V and 0 bases from J, with 7 bases between. The CDR3 region is CAWSPSLNTEAFF. CDR3 nucleotides: TGTGCCTGGAGTCCAAGCCTGAACACTGAAGCTTTCTTT.

The CDR3 nucleotides are TGTGCCAGCACACTCAGGGGCGGCAATGAGCAGTTCTTC. Its protein product is CASTLRGGNEQFF. The chain recombines TRBV12-3 or TRBV12-4 with TRBJ2-1, with D perhaps matching TRBD1 (6 bases). V dropped 7 bases and J dropped 6 bases, with 13 bases sitting between them. This CDR3 spans 13 amino acids.

The J gene is TRBJ2-3, the V gene TRBV24-1; 7 nucleotides align to TRBD1. Trimming at V came to 3 bases and at J to 2 bases, leaving 7 bases not matched to a gene. Per the germline V gene, CDR1 is KGHDR and CDR2 is SFDVKD. The CDR3 is 16 amino acids. The CDR3 sequence: CATSDPGTDPTDTQYF. CDR3 coding DNA: TGTGCCACCAGTGATCCCGGGACAGACCCCACAGATACGCAGTATTTT.

The chain recombines TRBV6-5 with TRBJ1-2; 8 bases agree with TRBD1. The CDR3 runs to 14 residues. V lost 8 bases to trimming and J lost 2 bases; unmatched junction nucleotides: 7. Germline lookup yields CDR1 MNHEY and CDR2 SVGAGI. CDR3 loop: CASSRTGSNYGYTF. CDR3 DNA sequence: TGTGCCAGCTCGCGGACAGGGTCCAACTATGGCTACACCTTC.

The V gene is TRBV19, the J gene TRBJ2-3; perhaps TRBD1 as D (5 bases). Trimming took 11 bases from V and 2 from J, leaving 11 bases between them. Germline CDR1 LNHDA, CDR2 SQIVND (reference sequence). This CDR3 has 12 residues. The CDR3 bases are TGTGCCGCCAAAGGGGTCACAGATACGCAGTATTTT. It encodes CAAKGVTDTQYF.

The V call is TRBV19, the J call TRBJ1-1, with TRBD1 identical over 8 bases. The CDR3 length is 17 residues. Germline CDR1 and CDR2: LNHDA and SQIVND (reference sequence). J lost 0 bases, V lost 6 bases, and 12 bases had no gene match. As DNA, the CDR3 is TGTGCCAGTAGAAACTCAGGGGGCTATTCCCTGAACACTGAAGCTTTCTTT. Protein product: CASRNSGGYSLNTEAFF.

The rearrangement joins TRBV7-9 to TRBJ1-2, with 7 nucleotides matching TRBD1. V was clipped by 3 bases and J by 4 bases; unmatched bases: 8. Germline V CDR1 and CDR2: SEHNR, FQNEAQ (reference sequence). CDR3 length: 15 residues. The DNA of the CDR3 is TGTGCCAGCAGCTTGGAAGGGGGCGGTGGCTATGGCTACACCTTC. Its translation is CASSLEGGGGYGYTF.

This chain joins TRBV21-1 and TRBJ2-1; the D call in the table, TRBD2, was not verified against the DNA. TRBV21-1 is a pseudogene locus. The CDR3 runs 14 residues. CDR3 coding DNA: TGTGCCAGCAGCGGTGCGGGGGGCCGGGGTGAGCAGTTCTTC. This encodes CASSGAGGRGEQFF.

The genes are TRBV3-1 (or the pseudogene TRBV3-2) and TRBJ2-4; TRBD2 is a possible D gene (7 bases). From germline, CDR1 is LGHDT and CDR2 YNNKEL (reference sequence). V lost 0 bases to trimming and J lost 1 base, with 16 bases between them. The CDR3 sequence is 18 residues long. Here the CDR3 DNA reads TGTGCCAGCAGCCAAGACGGGGGGCACGCGGGTGCCAAAAACATTCAGTACTTC. Translated, it gives CASSQDGGHAGAKNIQYF.

Of note for this clone: Distinct nucleotide sequences in the sample also encode this CDR3. The chain carries TRBV12-3 or TRBV12-4 and TRBJ1-5, with unresolved D. The CDR3 covers 13 residues. Trimming cost V 6 bases and J 6 bases, with 12 bases left between them. CDR3 DNA: TGTGCCAGCAGGCTCGGGTTTGTTCAGCCCCAGCATTTT. It translates to CASRLGFVQPQHF.

This chain links TRBV5-1 with TRBJ2-2, with D perhaps TRBD2 (5 bases). Germline values: CDR1 SGHRS, CDR2 YFSETQ. Trimming stripped 3 bases from V and 2 bases from J, with 11 bases between. This CDR3 has 15 residues. In DNA, the CDR3 is TGCGCCAGCAGCTCGGGATCCCCTAACACCGGGGAGCTGTTTTTT. Its translation: CASSSGSPNTGELFF.

This sequence joins TRBV28 and TRBJ2-3; 10 nucleotides line up with TRBD2. Per germline, CDR1 MDHEN and CDR2 SYDVKM. V lost 8 bases and J lost 3; bases outside the gene matches: 5. This CDR3 region has 14 residues. CDR3 amino acids: CASEREGLTDTQYF. The CDR3 DNA reads TGTGCCAGCGAGCGGGAGGGCCTTACAGATACGCAGTATTTT.